This T cell receptor beta chain was profiled in a study of cytomegalovirus exposure and HLA in healthy donors. PCR involved 60 Vbeta and 13 Jbeta primers. TCRdb keeps only in-frame clones here, not all; method: immunoSEQ multiplex PCR. The sample has about 170,000 clones, around 78% seen once. V lost 2 bases and J lost 2; bases outside the gene matches: 3. The CDR3 is 14 amino acids. CDR1 is GTSNPN, CDR2 SVGIG, per germline (reference sequence). The receptor was derived from a female donor in good health and CMV-seronegative. The V call is TRBV30, the J call TRBJ1-1; 9 bases match TRBD1. Input material: PBMCs. The CDR3 sequence: CAWSSDRGNTEAFF. CDR3 nucleotide sequence: TGTGCCTGGAGTTCGGACAGGGGCAACACTGAAGCTTTCTTT.